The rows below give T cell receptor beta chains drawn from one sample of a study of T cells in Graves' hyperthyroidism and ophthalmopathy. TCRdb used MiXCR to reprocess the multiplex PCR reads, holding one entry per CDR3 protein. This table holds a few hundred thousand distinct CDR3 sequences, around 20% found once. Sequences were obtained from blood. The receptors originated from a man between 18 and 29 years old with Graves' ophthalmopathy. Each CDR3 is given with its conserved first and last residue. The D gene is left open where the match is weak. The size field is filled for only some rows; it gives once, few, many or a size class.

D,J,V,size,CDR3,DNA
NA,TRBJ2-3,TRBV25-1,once,CASSPPGGREQYF,TGTGCCAGCAGCCCCCCCGGGGGGCGAGAGCAGTATTTT
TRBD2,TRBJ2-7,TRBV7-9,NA,CASSRDSSGGDEQYF,TGTGCCAGCAGTCGGGACTCTAGCGGGGGCGACGAGCAGTACTTC
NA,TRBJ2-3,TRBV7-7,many,CASSTPGITPDTQYF,TGTGCTAGCAGCACACCCGGGATTACGCCGGATACGCAGTATTTT
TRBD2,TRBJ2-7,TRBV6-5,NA,CASSYRPSGYYEQYF,TGTGCCAGCAGTTACCGCCCTAGCGGATACTACGAGCAGTACTTC
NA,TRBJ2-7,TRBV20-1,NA,CSARGPQTYEQYF,TGCAGTGCTAGAGGCCCACAGACCTACGAGCAGTACTTC
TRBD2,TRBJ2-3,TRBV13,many,CASSRRTSVTDTQYF,TGTGCCAGCAGCCGAAGGACTAGTGTCACAGATACGCAGTATTTT
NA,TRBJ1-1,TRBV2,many,CASSEQGRDTEAFF,TGTGCCAGCAGTGAACAGGGCAGAGACACTGAAGCTTTCTTT
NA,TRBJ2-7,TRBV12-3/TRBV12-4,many,CASSLGGISYEQYF,TGTGCCAGCAGTTTAGGCGGAATCTCCTACGAGCAGTACTTC
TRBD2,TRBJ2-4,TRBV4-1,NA,CASRTLSLAGGTTYF,TGCGCCAGCAGAACCCTTTCCCTAGCGGGGGGGACAACGTACTTC
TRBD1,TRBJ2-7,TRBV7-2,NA,CASSSRTGNPFYEQYF,TGTGCCAGCAGCTCACGGACAGGGAACCCTTTTTACGAGCAGTACTTC
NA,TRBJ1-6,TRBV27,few,CASSFASDINSPLHF,TGTGCCAGCAGTTTCGCCTCTGACATTAATTCACCCCTCCACTTT
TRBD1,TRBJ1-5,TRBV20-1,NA,CSATKGGTGEVNQPQHF,TGCAGTGCTACCAAAGGGGGGACAGGGGAGGTAAATCAGCCCCAGCATTTT
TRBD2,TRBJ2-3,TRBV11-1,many,CASSSAASGTDTQYF,TGTGCCAGCAGCTCAGCGGCTAGCGGGACAGATACGCAGTATTTT
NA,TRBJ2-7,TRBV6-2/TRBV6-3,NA,CASSYRLYEQYF,TGTGCCAGCAGTTACAGGCTATACGAGCAGTACTTC
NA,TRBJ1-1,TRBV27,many,CASSFSSVTGVTEAFF,TGTGCCAGCAGTTTTTCCTCGGTTACCGGCGTCACTGAAGCTTTCTTT
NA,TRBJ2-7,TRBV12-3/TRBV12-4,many,CASSPGQGRYEQYF,TGTGCCAGCAGCCCTGGCCAGGGAAGGTACGAGCAGTACTTC